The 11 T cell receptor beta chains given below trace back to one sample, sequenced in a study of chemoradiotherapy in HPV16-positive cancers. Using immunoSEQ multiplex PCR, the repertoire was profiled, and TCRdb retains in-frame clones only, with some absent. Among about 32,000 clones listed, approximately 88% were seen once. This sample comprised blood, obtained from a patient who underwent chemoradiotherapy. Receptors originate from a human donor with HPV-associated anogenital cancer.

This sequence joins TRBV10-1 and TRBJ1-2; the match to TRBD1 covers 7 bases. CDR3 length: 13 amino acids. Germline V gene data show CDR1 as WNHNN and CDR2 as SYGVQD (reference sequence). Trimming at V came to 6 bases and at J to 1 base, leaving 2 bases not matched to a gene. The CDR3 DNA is TGCGCCAGCAGCCGGGACAGTAACTATGGCTACACCTTC. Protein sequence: CASSRDSNYGYTF.

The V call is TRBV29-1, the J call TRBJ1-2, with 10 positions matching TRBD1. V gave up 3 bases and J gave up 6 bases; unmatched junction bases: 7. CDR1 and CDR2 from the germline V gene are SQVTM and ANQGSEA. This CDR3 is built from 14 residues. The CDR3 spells CSVDKTGGAHGYTF. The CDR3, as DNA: TGCAGCGTTGACAAGACAGGGGGCGCCCATGGCTACACCTTC.

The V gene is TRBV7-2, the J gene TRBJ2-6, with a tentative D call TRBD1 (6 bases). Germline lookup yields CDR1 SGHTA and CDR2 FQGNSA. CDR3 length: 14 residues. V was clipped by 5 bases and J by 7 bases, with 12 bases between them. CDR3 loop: CASSPGGSANVLTF. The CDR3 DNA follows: TGTGCCAGCAGCCCTGGGGGCAGTGCCAACGTCCTGACTTTC.

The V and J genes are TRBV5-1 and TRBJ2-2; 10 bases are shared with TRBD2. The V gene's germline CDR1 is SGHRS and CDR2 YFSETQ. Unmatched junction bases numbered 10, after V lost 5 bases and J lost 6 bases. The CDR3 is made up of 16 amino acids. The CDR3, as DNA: TGCGCCAGCAGTTACCTAGCGGGAGCATCGGCCGGGGAGCTGTTTTTT. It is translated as CASSYLAGASAGELFF. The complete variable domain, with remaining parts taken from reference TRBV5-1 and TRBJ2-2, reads KAGVTQTPRYLIKTRGQQVTLSCSPISGHRSVSWYQQTPGQGLQFLFEYFSETQRNKGNFPGRFSGRQFSNSRSEMNVSTLELGDSALYLCASSYLAGASAGELFFGEGSRLTVL.

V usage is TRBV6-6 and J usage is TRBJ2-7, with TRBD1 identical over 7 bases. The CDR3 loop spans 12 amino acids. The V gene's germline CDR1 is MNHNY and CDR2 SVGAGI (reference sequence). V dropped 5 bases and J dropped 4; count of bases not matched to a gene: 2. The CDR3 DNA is TGTGCCAGCAGTCCGACAGGGTACGAGCAGTACTTC. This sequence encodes CASSPTGYEQYF.

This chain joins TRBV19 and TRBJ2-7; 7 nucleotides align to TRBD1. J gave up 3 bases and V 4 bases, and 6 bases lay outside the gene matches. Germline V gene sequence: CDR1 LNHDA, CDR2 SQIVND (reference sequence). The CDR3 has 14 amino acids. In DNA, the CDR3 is TGTGCCAGTAGTAGCCGGGACAGATTCTACGAGCAGTACTTC. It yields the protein CASSSRDRFYEQYF. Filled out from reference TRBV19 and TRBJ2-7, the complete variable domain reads DGGITQSPKYLFRKEGQNVTLSCEQNLNHDAMYWYRQDPGQGLRLIYYSQIVNDFQKGDIAEGYSVSREKKESFPLTVTSAQKNPTAFYLCASSSRDRFYEQYFGPGTRLTVT.

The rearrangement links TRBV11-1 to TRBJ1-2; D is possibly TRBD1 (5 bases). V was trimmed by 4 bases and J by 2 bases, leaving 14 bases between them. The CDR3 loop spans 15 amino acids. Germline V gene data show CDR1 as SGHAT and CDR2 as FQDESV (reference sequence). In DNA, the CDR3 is TGTGCCAGCAGCTCCGCTGGGACCCCCAACTATGGCTACACCTTC. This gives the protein CASSSAGTPNYGYTF.

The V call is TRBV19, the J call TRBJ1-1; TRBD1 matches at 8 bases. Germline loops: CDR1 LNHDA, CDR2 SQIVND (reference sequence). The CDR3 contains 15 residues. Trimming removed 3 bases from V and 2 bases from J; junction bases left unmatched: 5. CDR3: CASSISDRGNTEAFF. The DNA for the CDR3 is TGTGCCAGTAGTATTTCCGACAGGGGAAACACTGAAGCTTTCTTT.

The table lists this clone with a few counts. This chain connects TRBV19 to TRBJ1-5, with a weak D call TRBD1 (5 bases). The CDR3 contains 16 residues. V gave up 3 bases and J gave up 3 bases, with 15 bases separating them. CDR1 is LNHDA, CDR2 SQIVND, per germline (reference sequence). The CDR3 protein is CASSMSLRTYNQPQHF. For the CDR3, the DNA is TGTGCCAGTAGTATGTCCCTTCGGACATACAATCAGCCCCAGCATTTT.

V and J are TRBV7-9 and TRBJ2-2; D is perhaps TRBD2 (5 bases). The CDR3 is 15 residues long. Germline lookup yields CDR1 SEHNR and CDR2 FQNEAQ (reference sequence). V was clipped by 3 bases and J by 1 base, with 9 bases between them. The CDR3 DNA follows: TGTGCCAGCAGCTTTGCGGGCCTGAACACCGGGGAGCTGTTTTTT. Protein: CASSFAGLNTGELFF.

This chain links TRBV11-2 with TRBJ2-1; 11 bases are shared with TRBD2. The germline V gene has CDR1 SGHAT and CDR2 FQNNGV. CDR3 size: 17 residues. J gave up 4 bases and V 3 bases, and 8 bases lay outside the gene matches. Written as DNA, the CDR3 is TGTGCCAGCAGCTTGGCCACTAGCGGGGGCCCTTACAATGAGCAGTTCTTC. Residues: CASSLATSGGPYNEQFF.